A single sample is the source of the 2 T cell receptor beta chains below, sequenced in a study of T cell changes during pregnancy in multiple sclerosis. Produced via immunoSEQ multiplex PCR; TCRdb's table is partial and in-frame only. The repertoire holds 85,000 to 90,000 clones, with about 93% as singletons. Here the sequenced sample was peripheral blood, taken after pregnancy. Receptor source: a female donor in good health, enrolled as a control in a pregnancy study.

The chain recombines TRBV4-1 with TRBJ2-2; 13 nucleotides agree with TRBD2. The CDR3 contains 18 residues. The trim removed 1 base at V and 5 bases at J, leaving 7 bases unmatched. Germline V CDR1 and CDR2: MGHRA, YSYEKL. CDR3 nucleotide sequence: TGCGCCAGCAGCCAAGGCGGACTAGCGGGAGTCGGGACCGGGGAGCTGTTTTTT. It translates to CASSQGGLAGVGTGELFF.

The chain joins TRBV28 to TRBJ2-7, with a weak D call TRBD2 (6 bases). V was clipped by 5 bases and J by 7 bases, with 15 bases between them. The CDR3 totals 13 residues. CDR1 is MDHEN and CDR2 is SYDVKM in the germline V gene. CDR3 in DNA: TGTGCCAGCAGTCTCCCGGGAGCGGGTGAGCAGTACTTC. This translates into CASSLPGAGEQYF.